This T cell receptor beta chain was captured by sequencing in a study of blood T cells in healthy people across ages. Study conclusions and caveats: CMV status of donors was unknown, possibly confounding expanded clonotype changes.

Alongside a J-beta primer mix, a sample-barcoded 5' primer served in a second PCR lasting 7 to 11 cycles. There were at least 3 million CDR3-containing paired-end reads obtained from each sample. TCRdb reanalysed the 5' RACE reads using MiXCR and keeps one entry per CDR3 protein. The table includes 1.5 million to 2 million distinct CDR3 sequences, roughly two fifths detected once. Worth noting for this clonotype: Its cognate antigen is unknown.

Researchers report isolating at least 6 million PBMCs per sample. The clonotype was recovered from a human donor in good health. Sequenced: blood.

The CDR3 nucleotides are TGTGCCAGCAGTTACGCGGGACAGGAGAACACTGAAGCTTTCTTT. This encodes CASSYAGQENTEAFF. The chain is built from TRBV6-6 and TRBJ1-1; 8 nucleotides line up with TRBD1. The V and J ends lost 2 bases and 1 base, in that order; junction bases with no gene match: 3. The CDR3 is made up of 15 amino acids. Per germline, CDR1 MNHNY and CDR2 SVGAGI (reference sequence).